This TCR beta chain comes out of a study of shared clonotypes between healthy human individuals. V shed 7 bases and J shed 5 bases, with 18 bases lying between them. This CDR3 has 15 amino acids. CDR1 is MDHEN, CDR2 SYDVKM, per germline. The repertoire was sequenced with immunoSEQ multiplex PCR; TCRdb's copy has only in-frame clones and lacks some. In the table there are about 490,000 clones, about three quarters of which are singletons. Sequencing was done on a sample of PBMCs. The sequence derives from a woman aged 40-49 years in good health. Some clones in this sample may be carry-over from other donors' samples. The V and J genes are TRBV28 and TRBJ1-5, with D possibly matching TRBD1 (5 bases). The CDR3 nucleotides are TGTGCCAGCACCGCTAGGTTGGGGCAGGATCAGCCCCAGCATTTT. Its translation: CASTARLGQDQPQHF.